The following is a T cell receptor beta chain sequence with its context. What it binds is not known. Around 32,000 T cell genomes, or around 180 ng DNA, went into the sorted-subset replicate PCRs. Profiled with immunoSEQ multiplex PCR; TCRdb holds only in-frame clones, not every one. The data contain roughly 1 million clones, about 75% of them singletons. These data originate in a study of shared clonotypes between healthy human individuals. General study results and limits: The small donor group covered limited genetic and exposure diversity.

In germline, CDR1 is SGHDN, CDR2 FVKESK. The CDR3 sequence is 15 residues long. The V segment lost 4 bases and the J segment 0 bases; nucleotides outside the gene matches: 3. The source material was memory CD4+ T cells sorted from blood. Specified subset: CD45RA-negative fraction. The V call is TRBV14, the J call TRBJ1-1; 9 bases align to TRBD1. The sequence was obtained from a man between 18 and 35 years old in good health. The CDR3, as DNA: TGTGCCAGCAGCCGCCGGGACAGGGTGAACACTGAAGCTTTCTTT. This encodes CASSRRDRVNTEAFF.